This TCR beta chain originates from a study of T cells after yellow fever vaccination. V lost 4 bases and J lost 2, with 13 bases in between. CDR1 and CDR2 from the germline V gene are SGHVS and FQNEAQ. The CDR3 has 15 residues. TCRdb called the 5' RACE reads again in MiXCR, with one record for every CDR3 protein. The profile shows approximately 600,000 distinct CDR3 sequences, 12% of them singletons. Source: PBMCs, taken on the day of the yellow fever booster vaccination. The sequence was collected from a man aged 25 to 40 who received the YFV17D yellow fever vaccine. The V and J genes are TRBV7-8 and TRBJ2-3; D is ambiguous. The CDR3 DNA reads as TGTGCCAGCAGCTCGGGCGGCGGCCTCACAGATACGCAGTATTTT. This translates into CASSSGGGLTDTQYF.